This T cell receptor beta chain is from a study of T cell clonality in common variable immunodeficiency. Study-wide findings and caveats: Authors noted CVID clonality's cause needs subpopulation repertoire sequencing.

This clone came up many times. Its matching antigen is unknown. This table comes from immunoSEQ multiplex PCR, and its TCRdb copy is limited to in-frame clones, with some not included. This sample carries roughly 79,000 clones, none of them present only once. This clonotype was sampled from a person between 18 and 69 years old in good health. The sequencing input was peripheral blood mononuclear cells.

This CDR3 is CASSLAGRESSGSEQFF. The CDR3 DNA, read in part, is TGCGCCAGCAGCTTGGCCGGTCGGGAGTCTAGCGGGAGTGAG. V usage is TRBV5-1 and J usage is TRBJ2-1; 10 positions match TRBD2. The read terminates 3 residues ahead of where the CDR3 ends, so the germline J gene completes it. This CDR3 is 17 amino acids long. The germline V gene encodes CDR1 SGHRS and CDR2 YFSETQ. V was pared by 0 bases and J by 9 bases, with 12 bases of the junction left unmatched.